The following is a T cell receptor beta chain sequence with its context. This clonotype was counted ten times or more. Its antigen has not been determined. No base quality information exists; no much larger clone differs at one position. The TCR beta CDR3 regions were amplified from RNA transcripts. The TCR CDR3 was subjected to a first round of RT-PCR using the HTBI primer set and the Qiagen OneStep RT-PCR kit. Libraries were constructed in a second round of multiplex PCR, after which size selection and purification were performed. Sequencing of the libraries was done on an Illumina HiSeq2000 using paired-end 100 bp reads. The paper's data handling went like this. SOAPnuke was used to process the raw data, removing reads that contained adapters or uncalled bases, had a mean Phred below 15, or lacked an exact match to the constant primer or identifier. High-quality paired reads were merged using COPE v1.2.5, and each unique nucleotide sequence was defined as a clonotype. MiTCR v1.1 was used to align clonotypes to the IMGT TRBV, TRBD and TRBJ reference segments. The analysis was restricted to V-J combinations with a frequency above 0.0001, which together covered approximately 99% of the repertoires. A TCS score was defined as the ratio of F50 (clonal expansion) to E x V (chaos), with BLOSUM62-based TCRdist applied between CDR3 peptides within each V-J. Welch's t-statistics and random forest reduced 500 to 650 V-J features to 13, which were used in a naive Bayes classifier (R e1071). TCRdb reworked the public reads: Q25 trimming with fastp, MiXCR clone assembly, productive beta chains retained. Each entry merges the rows of one CDR3 protein and shows their most common DNA and genes. Here the V and J calls rest on TCRdb's processing, not on the authors' analysis. The sample table contains over 350,000 distinct CDR3 sequences; only one count was recorded for roughly 15% of them. The ten largest clones represent about 13% of the sample.

The data belong to a study of T cells in Graves' hyperthyroidism and ophthalmopathy (dated by TCRdb to between 2018 and 2020). Concerning the study at large: Peripheral blood samples were taken at initial diagnosis, before any treatment was given. Thyroid tissue and blood T-cell repertoires from about 6 Graves' hyperthyroidism patients were also compared in the study. The paper describes TCR Vbeta CDR3 sequencing of 135 peripheral blood samples, made up of about 40 ophthalmopathy patients, 70 to 80 hyperthyroidism patients and some 17 progressor patients. To identify distinguishing TCR V-J signatures, a discovery cohort of 100 patients was used, comprising 43 with Graves' ophthalmopathy and about 59 with stable Graves' hyperthyroidism. For training and testing, the 100 or so patients in the discovery cohort were randomly divided in a 7:3 ratio. An independent validation cohort of around 19 hyperthyroidism patients and about 15 patients who later progressed to ophthalmopathy tested prospective prediction of ophthalmopathy. Following sampling, methimazole starting at 30 mg daily was given to hyperthyroidism patients, and high-dose intravenous methylprednisolone was given to ophthalmopathy patients. Broader findings and caveats from the paper: In validation, progression to ophthalmopathy was predicted by the model with approximately 67% sensitivity and roughly 76% specificity, a median of about 6 months before onset. A 13 V-J signature model separated ophthalmopathy from stable hyperthyroidism, with 87.88% sensitivity and 81% to 82% specificity in cross-validation and 80%/75% in testing. Most expanded thyroid clonotypes (frequency above 0.001) were also found in blood, which suggests that blood repertoires may mirror thyroid immune responses. Sample size was not statistically predetermined, and investigators were not blinded to group allocation.

According to the germline V gene (reference sequence), CDR1 reads MNHEY and CDR2 reads SMNVEV. From its cysteine to its phenylalanine, the CDR3 spans 13 amino acids. The read is trimmed to its CDR3 DNA, 39 bases read in frame from base 1. V sheds 1 base and J sheds 1 base, leaving 4 bases between their ends. In the ophthalmopathy patients, disease was moderately to severely active, with a Clinical Activity Score of 3 or more, a NOSPECS grade of 4 or more, and a duration of less than 3 months. The study excluded patients with uncontrolled infections, other autoimmune diseases, pregnancy or lactation. Diagnoses relied on clinical symptoms, serum thyroxine and TRAb, thyroid ultrasound and orbital computed tomography. PBMCs were separated from under 11 ml of fresh peripheral blood using Ficoll-Paque density gradient centrifugation. Total RNA was extracted with Trizol reagent, and quality was checked on an Agilent 2100 Bioanalyzer.

Specimen: blood. The chain is encoded by TRBV27 joined to TRBJ1-1; no D gene is confidently identified. This receptor was identified in a young man with Graves' ophthalmopathy. The CDR3 sequence is CASSLYWNTEAFF. The base sequence is TGTGCCAGCAGTTTATATTGGAACACTGAAGCTTTCTTT.